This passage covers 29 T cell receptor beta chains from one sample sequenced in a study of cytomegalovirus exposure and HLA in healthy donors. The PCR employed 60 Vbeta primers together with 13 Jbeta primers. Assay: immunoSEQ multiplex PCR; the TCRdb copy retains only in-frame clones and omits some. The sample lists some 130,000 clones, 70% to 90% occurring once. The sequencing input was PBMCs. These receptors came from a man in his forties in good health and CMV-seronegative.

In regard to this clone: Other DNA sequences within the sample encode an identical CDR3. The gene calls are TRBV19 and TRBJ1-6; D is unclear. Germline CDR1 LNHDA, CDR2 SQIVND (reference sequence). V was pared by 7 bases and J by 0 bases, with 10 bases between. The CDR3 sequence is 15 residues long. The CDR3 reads CASKVASSYNSPLHF. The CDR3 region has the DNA TGTGCCAGTAAAGTAGCGAGCTCCTATAATTCACCCCTCCACTTT. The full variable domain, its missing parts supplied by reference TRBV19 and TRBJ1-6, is DGGITQSPKYLFRKEGQNVTLSCEQNLNHDAMYWYRQDPGQGLRLIYYSQIVNDFQKGDIAEGYSVSREKKESFPLTVTSAQKNPTAFYLCASKVASSYNSPLHFGNGTRLTVT.

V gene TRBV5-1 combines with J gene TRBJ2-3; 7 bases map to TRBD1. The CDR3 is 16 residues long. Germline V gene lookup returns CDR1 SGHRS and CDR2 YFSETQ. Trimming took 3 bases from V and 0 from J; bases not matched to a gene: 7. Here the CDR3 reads CASSSPTGLSTDTQYF. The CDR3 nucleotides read TGCGCCAGCAGCTCACCGACAGGGTTGAGCACAGATACGCAGTATTTT. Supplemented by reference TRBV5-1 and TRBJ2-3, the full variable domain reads KAGVTQTPRYLIKTRGQQVTLSCSPISGHRSVSWYQQTPGQGLQFLFEYFSETQRNKGNFPGRFSGRQFSNSRSEMNVSTLELGDSALYLCASSSPTGLSTDTQYFGPGTRLTVL.

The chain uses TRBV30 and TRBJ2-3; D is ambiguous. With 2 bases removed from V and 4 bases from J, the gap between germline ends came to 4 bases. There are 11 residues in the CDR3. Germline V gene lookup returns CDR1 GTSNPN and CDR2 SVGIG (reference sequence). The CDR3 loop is CAWSSADTQYF. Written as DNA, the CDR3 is TGTGCCTGGAGTTCGGCAGATACGCAGTATTTT.

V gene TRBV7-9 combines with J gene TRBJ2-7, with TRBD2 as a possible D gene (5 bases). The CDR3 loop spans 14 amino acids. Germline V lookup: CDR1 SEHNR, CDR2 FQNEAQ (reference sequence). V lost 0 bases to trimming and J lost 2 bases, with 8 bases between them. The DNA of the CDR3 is TGTGCCAGCAGCTTAGCTCTAGCCGCCTACGAGCAGTACTTC. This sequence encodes CASSLALAAYEQYF.

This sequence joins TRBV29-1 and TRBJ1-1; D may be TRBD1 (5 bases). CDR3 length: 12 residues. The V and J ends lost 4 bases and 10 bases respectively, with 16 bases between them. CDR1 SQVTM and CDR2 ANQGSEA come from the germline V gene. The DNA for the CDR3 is TGCAGCGTTGGAAGGGACGGGGGTGGAGCTTTCTTT. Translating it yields CSVGRDGGGAFF. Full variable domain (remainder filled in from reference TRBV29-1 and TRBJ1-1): SAVISQKPSRDICQRGTSLTIQCQVDSQVTMMFWYRQQPGQSLTLIATANQGSEATYESGFVIDKFPISRPNLTFSTLTVSNMSPEDSSIYLCSVGRDGGGAFFGQGTRLTVV.

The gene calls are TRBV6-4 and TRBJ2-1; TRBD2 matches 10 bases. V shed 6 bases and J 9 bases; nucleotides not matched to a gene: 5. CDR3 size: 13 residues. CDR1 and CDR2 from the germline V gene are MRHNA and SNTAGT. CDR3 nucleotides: TGTGCCAGCAGGGGACTAGCGACGGGTGAGCAGTTCTTC. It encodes CASRGLATGEQFF.

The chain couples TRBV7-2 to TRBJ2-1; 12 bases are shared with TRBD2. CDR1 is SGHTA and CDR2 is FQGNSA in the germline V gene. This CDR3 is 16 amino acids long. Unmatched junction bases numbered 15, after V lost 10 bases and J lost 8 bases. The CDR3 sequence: CATHPDRPSGRDEQFF. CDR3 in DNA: TGTGCCACACACCCGGACAGGCCTAGCGGGAGGGATGAGCAGTTCTTC.

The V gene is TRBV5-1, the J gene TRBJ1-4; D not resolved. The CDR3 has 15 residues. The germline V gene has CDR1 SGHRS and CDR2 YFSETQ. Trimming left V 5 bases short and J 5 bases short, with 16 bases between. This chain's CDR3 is CASSPRTGVNEKLFF. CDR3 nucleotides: TGCGCCAGCAGTCCCCGGACCGGGGTAAATGAAAAACTGTTTTTT.

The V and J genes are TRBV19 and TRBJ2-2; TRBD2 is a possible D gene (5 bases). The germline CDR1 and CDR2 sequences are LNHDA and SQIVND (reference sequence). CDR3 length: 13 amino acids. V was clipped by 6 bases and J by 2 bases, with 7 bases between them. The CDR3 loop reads CASRRDNTGELFF. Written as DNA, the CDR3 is TGTGCCAGTAGGAGGGATAACACCGGGGAGCTGTTTTTT.

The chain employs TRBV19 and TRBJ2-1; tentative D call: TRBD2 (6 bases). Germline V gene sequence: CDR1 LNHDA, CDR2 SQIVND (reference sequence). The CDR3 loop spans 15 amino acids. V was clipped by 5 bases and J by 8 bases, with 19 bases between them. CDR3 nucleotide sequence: TGTGCCAGTAGTTCCCCTTCGGCTAGCGCTGATGAGCAGTTCTTC. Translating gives CASSSPSASADEQFF.

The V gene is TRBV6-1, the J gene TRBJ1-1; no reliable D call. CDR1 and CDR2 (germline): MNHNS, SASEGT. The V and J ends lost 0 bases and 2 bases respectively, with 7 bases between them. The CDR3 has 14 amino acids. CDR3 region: CASSEAGSNTEAFF. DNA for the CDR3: TGTGCCAGCAGTGAAGCGGGCAGCAACACTGAAGCTTTCTTT.

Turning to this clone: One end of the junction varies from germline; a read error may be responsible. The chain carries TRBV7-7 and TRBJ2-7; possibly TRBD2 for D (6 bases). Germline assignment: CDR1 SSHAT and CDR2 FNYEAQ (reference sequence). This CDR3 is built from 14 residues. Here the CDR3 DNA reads TGTGCTAGCAGCTTAGCGGCAGGCTCCTACGAGCAGTACTTC. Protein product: CASSLAAGSYEQYF.

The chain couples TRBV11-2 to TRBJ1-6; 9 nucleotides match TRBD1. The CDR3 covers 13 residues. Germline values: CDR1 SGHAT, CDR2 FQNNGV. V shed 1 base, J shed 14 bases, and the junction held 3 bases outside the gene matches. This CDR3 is CASSLGQGVTLHF. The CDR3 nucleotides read TGTGCCAGCAGCTTAGGACAGGGGGTCACCCTCCACTTT.

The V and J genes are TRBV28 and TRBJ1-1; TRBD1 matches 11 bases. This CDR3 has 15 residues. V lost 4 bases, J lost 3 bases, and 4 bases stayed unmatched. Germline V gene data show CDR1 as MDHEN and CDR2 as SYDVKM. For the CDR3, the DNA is TGTGCCAGCAGTTCACCGGGACAGGGGGACACTGAAGCTTTCTTT. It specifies CASSSPGQGDTEAFF.

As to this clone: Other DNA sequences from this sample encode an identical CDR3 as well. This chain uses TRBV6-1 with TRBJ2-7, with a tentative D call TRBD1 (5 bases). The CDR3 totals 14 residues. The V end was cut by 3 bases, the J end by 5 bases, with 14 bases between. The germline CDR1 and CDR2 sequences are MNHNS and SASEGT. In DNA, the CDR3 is TGTGCCAGCAGTGACCCCCGGGCCAGGGACGAGCAGTACTTC. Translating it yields CASSDPRARDEQYF.

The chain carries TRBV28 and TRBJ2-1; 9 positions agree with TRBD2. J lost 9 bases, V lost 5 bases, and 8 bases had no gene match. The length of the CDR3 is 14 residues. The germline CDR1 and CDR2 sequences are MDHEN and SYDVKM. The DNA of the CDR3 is TGTGCCAGCAGTGGCGGGGGGGCCTTACGTGAGCAGTTCTTC. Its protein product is CASSGGGALREQFF.

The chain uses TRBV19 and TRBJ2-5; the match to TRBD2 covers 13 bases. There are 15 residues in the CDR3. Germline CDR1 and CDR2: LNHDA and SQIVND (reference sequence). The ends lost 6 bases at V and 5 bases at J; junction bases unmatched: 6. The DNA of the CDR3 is TGTGCCAGTAGAGGACTAGCGGGGGAAGTTGAGACCCAGTACTTC. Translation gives CASRGLAGEVETQYF.

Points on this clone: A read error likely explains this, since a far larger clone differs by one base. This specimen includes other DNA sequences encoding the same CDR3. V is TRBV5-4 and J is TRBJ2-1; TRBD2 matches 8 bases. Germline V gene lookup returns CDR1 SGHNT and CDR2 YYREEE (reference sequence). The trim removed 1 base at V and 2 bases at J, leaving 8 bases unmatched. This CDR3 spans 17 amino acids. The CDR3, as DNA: TGTGCCAGCAGCTTGATCCGGGAGGGTCCGCCCTACAATGAGCAGTTCTTC. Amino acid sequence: CASSLIREGPPYNEQFF.

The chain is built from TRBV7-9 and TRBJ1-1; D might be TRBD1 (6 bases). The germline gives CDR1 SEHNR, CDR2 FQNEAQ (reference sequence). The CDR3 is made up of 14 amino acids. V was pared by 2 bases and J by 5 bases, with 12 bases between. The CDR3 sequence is CASSLREGGTEAFF. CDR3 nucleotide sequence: TGTGCCAGCAGCTTAAGGGAGGGGGGTACTGAAGCTTTCTTT.

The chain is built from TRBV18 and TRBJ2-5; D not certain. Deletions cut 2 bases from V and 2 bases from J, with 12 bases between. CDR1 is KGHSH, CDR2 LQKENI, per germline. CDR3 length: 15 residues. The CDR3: CASSPRSEPQETQYF. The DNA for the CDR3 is TGTGCCAGCTCACCAAGAAGCGAACCACAAGAGACCCAGTACTTC.

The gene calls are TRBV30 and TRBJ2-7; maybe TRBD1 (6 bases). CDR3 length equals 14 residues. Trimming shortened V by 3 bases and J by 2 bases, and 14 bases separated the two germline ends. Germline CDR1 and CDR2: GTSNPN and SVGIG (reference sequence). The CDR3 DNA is TGTGCCTGGAGAGTTCACAGGGCCCCCTACGAGCAGTACTTC. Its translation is CAWRVHRAPYEQYF.

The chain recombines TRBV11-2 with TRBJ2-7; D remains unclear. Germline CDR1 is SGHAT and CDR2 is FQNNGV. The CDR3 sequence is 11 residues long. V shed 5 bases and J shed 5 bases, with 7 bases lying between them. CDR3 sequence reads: CASSPGHEQYF. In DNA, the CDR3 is TGTGCCAGCAGCCCAGGCCACGAGCAGTACTTC.

The CDR3: CASSLQDGTGGEQYF. DNA of the CDR3: TGCGCCAGCAGCCTTCAAGACGGGACTGGGGGCGAGCAGTACTTC. This chain links TRBV4-3 with TRBJ2-7; TRBD2 is a possible D gene (6 bases). This CDR3 spans 15 amino acids. The V end lost 4 bases, the J end lost 6 bases, and 19 bases lay between the germline ends. Germline V lookup: CDR1 LGHNA, CDR2 YSLEER.

The CDR3: CASARGEPRTEAFF. In DNA form, the CDR3 reads TGCGCCAGCGCACGGGGGGAGCCGAGAACTGAAGCTTTCTTT. This chain connects TRBV5-1 to TRBJ1-1; tentative D call: TRBD1 (5 bases). Germline-derived CDR1 and CDR2 are SGHRS and YFSETQ. The V gene lost 7 bases and the J gene lost 5 bases, with 18 bases spanning the gap. This CDR3 is 14 amino acids long.

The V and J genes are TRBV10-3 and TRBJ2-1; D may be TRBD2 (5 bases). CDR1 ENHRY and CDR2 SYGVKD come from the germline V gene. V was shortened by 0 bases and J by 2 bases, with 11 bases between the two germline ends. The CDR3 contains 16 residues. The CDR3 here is CAISESRPGTYNEQFF. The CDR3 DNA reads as TGTGCCATCAGTGAGTCGAGGCCGGGAACCTACAATGAGCAGTTCTTC.

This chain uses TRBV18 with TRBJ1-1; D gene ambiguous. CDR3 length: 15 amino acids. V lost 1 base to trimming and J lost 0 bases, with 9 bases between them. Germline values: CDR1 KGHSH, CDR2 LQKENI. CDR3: CASSPLSQMNTEAFF. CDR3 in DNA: TGTGCCAGCTCACCACTTTCGCAGATGAACACTGAAGCTTTCTTT. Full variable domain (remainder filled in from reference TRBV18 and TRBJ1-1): NAGVMQNPRHLVRRRGQEARLRCSPMKGHSHVYWYRQLPEEGLKFMVYLQKENIIDESGMPKERFSAEFPKEGPSILRIQQVVRGDSAAYFCASSPLSQMNTEAFFGQGTRLTVV.

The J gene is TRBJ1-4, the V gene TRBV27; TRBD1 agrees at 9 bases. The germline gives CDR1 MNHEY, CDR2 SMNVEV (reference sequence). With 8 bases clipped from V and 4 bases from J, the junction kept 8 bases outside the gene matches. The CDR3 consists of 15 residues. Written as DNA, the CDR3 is TGTGCCAGCCGAATTACAGGGGGCTATAATGAAAAACTGTTTTTT. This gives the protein CASRITGGYNEKLFF.

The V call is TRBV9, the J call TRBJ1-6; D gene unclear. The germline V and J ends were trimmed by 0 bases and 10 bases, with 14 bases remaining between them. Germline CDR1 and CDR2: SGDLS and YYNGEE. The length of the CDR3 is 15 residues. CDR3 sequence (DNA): TGTGCCAGCAGCGTAGGAGGCGGGATAGCGTCACCCCTCCACTTT. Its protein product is CASSVGGGIASPLHF. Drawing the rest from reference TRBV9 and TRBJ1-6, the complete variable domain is DSGVTQTPKHLITATGQRVTLRCSPRSGDLSVYWYQQSLDQGLQFLIQYYNGEERAKGNILERFSAQQFPDLHSELNLSSLELGDSALYFCASSVGGGIASPLHFGNGTRLTVT.

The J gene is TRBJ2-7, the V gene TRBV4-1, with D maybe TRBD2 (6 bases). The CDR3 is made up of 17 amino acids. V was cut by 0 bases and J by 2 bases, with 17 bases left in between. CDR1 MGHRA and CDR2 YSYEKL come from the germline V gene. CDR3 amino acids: CASSQDLVAERAYEQYF. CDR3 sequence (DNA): TGCGCCAGCAGCCAAGATTTAGTAGCGGAGCGAGCCTACGAGCAGTACTTC.